This T cell receptor (beta chain) was recovered during a study of radiation and T cells in renal cell carcinoma (TCRdb year 2020). At the level of the whole study: Samples came from a clinical trial, in which primary renal cell carcinomas received 15 Gy stereotactic body radiation therapy followed by nephrectomy 4 weeks later. TCR beta sequencing covered around 50 samples in total, comprising roughly 26 tumors and 27 peripheral blood samples. A total of about 3.8 million unique CDR3 nucleotide sequences, encoding some 2,700,000 unique CDR3 amino acid sequences, were found across all 55 or so samples.

The research as a whole found: No pretreatment tumor biopsies were available, so the baseline intratumoral presence of clonotypes could not be determined. With a single-armed trial design, the study had no way to address how radiation dose or scheduling affects the TCR repertoire. Changes in the blood repertoire were not tracked past 4 weeks after treatment. Top tumor clonotypes rose in blood from baseline to 2 weeks post-radiation, then contracted by 4 weeks, suggesting transient expansion of tumor-resident clones.

For CDR1 and CDR2, the germline V gene (reference sequence) lists LNHDA and SQIVND. The junction carries 13 bases between V and J, which are trimmed by 3 bases and 2 bases respectively. The CDR3 sequence holds 16 residues, the cysteine and phenylalanine included. Left in the record is the CDR3 DNA by itself, 48 bases read in frame from the first base. TCR beta libraries were generated from genomic DNA with the immunoSEQ kit, following the manufacturer's recommendations. To prepare libraries, a first multiplex PCR with proprietary primers was run, followed by a second PCR that added unique barcodes, and a bead cleanup was done after each round. A kit-provided positive control reaction and a negative control reaction were included in every sample batch. The final libraries underwent checking on an Agilent 4200 TapeStation D1000 ScreenTape, volumetric pooling, and quantification by qPCR. Sequencing was performed on an Illumina NextSeq500 with a MidOutput 150-cycle cartridge, and 156 Read1 and 15 Index1 cycles were run with kit custom primers. The pooled library was loaded at roughly 0.9 pM with roughly 20% PhiX control spiked in. As for the authors' bioinformatics: Vendor-processed data were analyzed in R, with a clonotype defined as all T cells sharing the same CDR3 nucleotide sequence. In the clone abundance analyses, frequencies were normalized to the 10,000 most abundant clones in each sample. Public T cell clones, which averaged fewer than five per sample, were excluded before analysis. Tumor-enriched and baseline blood-enriched clonotypes were defined by at least a 32-fold difference in abundance between compartments. A beta-binomial differential abundance model was used to identify clonotypes that expanded or contracted between blood time points. Similarity between tumor and blood repertoires was quantified using the Baroni-Urbani and Buser coefficient, and groups were compared with two-tailed Wilcoxon tests in R. Imported from immuneACCESS, the table was reduced by TCRdb to in-frame sequences with V and J called. These copies leave out some clones; in studies compared against another copy, an unresolved V gene accounts for under half, and the cause of the remainder is not known. Clone size and the V and J calls come from that table; the DNA yielded D and trimming. This sample holds around 130,000 clones; approximately 90% were observed only once. The leading ten clones occupy around 6% of the sample.

As to this clone: The antigen this receptor binds is unknown. No base quality values were provided; no much bigger clone lies one nucleotide off.

This sample's time point label indicates: blood 2 weeks post-SBRT. Reading the label with the study, this specimen's treatment or condition is: 15 Gy SBRT to primary tumor, nephrectomy 4 weeks later. To track tumor-enriched clonotypes, serial peripheral blood was sampled from radiation-treated patients at baseline and at 2 weeks and 4 weeks after SBRT. Every patient had renal cell carcinoma of clear cell pathology. Genomic DNA for TCR sequencing was prepared using the QIAamp DNA Blood Mini Kit (Qiagen). The analyses included only samples that passed all quality control checks. Recombination linked TRBV19 to TRBJ2-2; the D gene is perhaps TRBD2, from 7 matching bases. The specimen was blood, collected from a patient whose treatment included radiotherapy and nephrectomy. The sequence derives from an older woman with renal cell carcinoma. The CDR3 loop reads CASSIMGGLNTGELFF. At the DNA level, the sequence is TGTGCCAGTAGTATTATGGGGGGGCTAAACACCGGGGAGCTGTTTTTT. With all but the CDR3 taken from the reference TRBV19 and TRBJ2-2 genes, the full variable domain is: DGGITQSPKYLFRKEGQNVTLSCEQNLNHDAMYWYRQDPGQGLRLIYYSQIVNDFQKGDIAEGYSVSREKKESFPLTVTSAQKNPTAFYLCASSIMGGLNTGELFFGEGSRLTVL.